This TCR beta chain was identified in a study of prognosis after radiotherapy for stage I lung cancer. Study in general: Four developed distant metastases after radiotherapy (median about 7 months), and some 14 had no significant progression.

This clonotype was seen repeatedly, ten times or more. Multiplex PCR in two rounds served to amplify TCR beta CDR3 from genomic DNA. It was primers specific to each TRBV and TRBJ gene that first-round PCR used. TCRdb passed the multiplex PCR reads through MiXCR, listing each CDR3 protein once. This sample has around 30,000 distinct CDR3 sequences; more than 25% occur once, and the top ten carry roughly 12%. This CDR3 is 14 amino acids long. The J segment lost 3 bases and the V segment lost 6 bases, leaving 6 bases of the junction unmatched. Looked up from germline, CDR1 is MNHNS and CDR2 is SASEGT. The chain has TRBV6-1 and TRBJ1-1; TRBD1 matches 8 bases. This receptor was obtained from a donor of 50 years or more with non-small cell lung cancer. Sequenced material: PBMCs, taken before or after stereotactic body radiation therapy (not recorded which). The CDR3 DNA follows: TGTGCCAGCAGAAAGACAGGGGATTACACTGAAGCTTTCTTT. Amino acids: CASRKTGDYTEAFF.